This T cell receptor beta chain emerged from a study of blood T cell repertoires in COVID-19. Across the whole study: Some COVID-19 samples were acute and others convalescent; all came from the United States, Italy and Spain. PBMCs, B-cell-depleted T cells, or T cells provided the cDNA or gDNA that made up the material.

Assay: immunoSEQ multiplex PCR; the TCRdb copy retains only in-frame clones and omits some. Among approximately 170,000 clones listed, around 80% were seen once. This TCR was recovered from an elderly woman with acute or convalescent COVID-19. The sequenced sample consisted of peripheral blood.

The CDR3 region is CASSEGLAGGVKYF. CDR3 nucleotides: TGTGCCAGCAGTGAAGGGCTAGCGGGAGGTGTAAAGTACTTC. The rearrangement uses TRBV2 and TRBJ2-7; 11 positions match TRBD2. J was trimmed by 11 bases and V by 1 base; bases with no gene match: 7. The CDR3 has 14 residues. Germline CDR1 and CDR2: SNHLY and FYNNEI.